Below, one T cell receptor beta chain is given with its context. As yet, its antigen is unknown. Each CDR3 protein gets one entry after TCRdb re-called the RT-PCR reads with MiXCR. The table lists about 700,000 distinct CDR3 sequences, 11% to 15% of them singletons. The sample is drawn from a study of response to subunit inactivated influenza vaccine. Study findings and constraints: Only a handful of new T cells, the authors suggested, are recruited with each seasonal influenza vaccination.

Trimming removed 1 base from V and 0 bases from J, with 5 bases in between. The V gene's germline CDR1 is KGHSH and CDR2 LQKENI. The CDR3 sequence is 14 residues long. This clonotype originated in a man in his fifties who received an inactivated influenza vaccine. The chain carries TRBV18 and TRBJ2-3; the D is unclear. This specimen consisted of PBMCs from blood, obtained around 15 days before vaccination. Here the CDR3 DNA reads TGTGCCAGCTCACCACAGAGTAGCACAGATACGCAGTATTTT. Its translation: CASSPQSSTDTQYF.